At least ten counts were recorded for the clone carrying this T cell receptor (beta chain). CDR1 is SQVTM, CDR2 ANQGSEA, per germline. Between the trimmed V and J ends, which lost 7 bases and 3 bases, there was a span of 12 bases. The CDR3 spans 12 residues. TCRdb independently ran MiXCR on the 5' RACE reads; one entry per CDR3 protein. The table includes some 70,000 distinct CDR3 sequences, approximately 21% detected once. The source of the sample is a study of HIV-infected patients and healthy controls. V is TRBV29-1 and J is TRBJ1-1; D call uncertain. This receptor was obtained from a human donor in good health. Sequenced material: CD4+ T cells from blood. CDR3 bases: TGCAGCGGAGGCTCGCAGTACACTGAAGCTTTCTTT. Protein: CSGGSQYTEAFF.